This passage covers 14 T cell receptor beta chains from one sample sequenced in a study of blood T cell repertoires in COVID-19. The repertoire was sequenced with immunoSEQ multiplex PCR; TCRdb's copy has only in-frame clones and lacks some. The sample shows around 300,000 clones, more than 80% of them seen only once. Input material: PBMCs or T cells enriched from blood (not recorded which). These receptors originate from a woman between 18 and 29 years old who had recovered from COVID-19.

V and J are TRBV18 and TRBJ2-1; D might be TRBD2 (7 bases). The CDR3 consists of 18 residues. Germline values: CDR1 KGHSH, CDR2 LQKENI. The ends were cut back, 0 bases at V and 3 bases at J, with 18 bases in the middle. This CDR3 is CASSPPKFRGGNYNEQFF. The CDR3 nucleotides read TGTGCCAGCTCACCACCGAAATTCAGGGGAGGGAACTACAATGAGCAGTTCTTC. Variable domain in full (rest from reference TRBV18 and TRBJ2-1): NAGVMQNPRHLVRRRGQEARLRCSPMKGHSHVYWYRQLPEEGLKFMVYLQKENIIDESGMPKERFSAEFPKEGPSILRIQQVVRGDSAAYFCASSPPKFRGGNYNEQFFGPGTRLTVL.

The chain is built from TRBV7-9 and TRBJ1-2; TRBD1 matches at 9 bases. V dropped 3 bases and J dropped 4; count of bases not matched to a gene: 6. The CDR3 extends over 15 amino acids. Germline loops: CDR1 SEHNR, CDR2 FQNEAQ (reference sequence). The CDR3 DNA follows: TGTGCCAGCAGCTTGGTACAGGGGGCTCTCTATGGCTACACCTTC. Its translation is CASSLVQGALYGYTF.

The rearrangement joins TRBV6-1 to TRBJ1-5, with a possible D match to TRBD1 (6 bases). The germline CDR1 and CDR2 sequences are MNHNS and SASEGT. This CDR3 has 15 residues. The V end was cut by 10 bases, the J end by 0 bases, with 16 bases between. The CDR3 sequence: CAIEPGQNSNQPQHF. The CDR3 DNA sequence: TGTGCCATCGAACCGGGACAAAATAGCAATCAGCCCCAGCATTTT.

This chain connects TRBV7-9 to TRBJ1-4, with D perhaps TRBD1 (5 bases). V was clipped by 4 bases and J by 7 bases, with 13 bases between them. The V gene's germline CDR1 is SEHNR and CDR2 FQNEAQ (reference sequence). The CDR3 has 14 residues. The CDR3 spells CASSWGGPGEKLFF. CDR3 sequence (DNA): TGTGCCAGCAGCTGGGGGGGACCCGGTGAAAAACTGTTTTTT.

This clone was seen just once. The rearrangement links TRBV7-6 to TRBJ1-5; D is unresolved. V gave up 1 base and J gave up 3 bases, with 4 bases separating them. Germline loops: CDR1 SGHVS, CDR2 FNYEAQ. The CDR3 contains 13 residues. CDR3: CASSLGPNQPQHF. The CDR3 nucleotides read TGTGCCAGCAGCTTAGGGCCCAATCAGCCCCAGCATTTT. The full variable domain, completed using reference TRBV7-6 and TRBJ1-5, is GAGVSQSPRYKVTKRGQDVALRCDPISGHVSLYWYRQALGQGPEFLTYFNYEAQQDKSGLPNDRFSAERPEGSISTLTIQRTEQRDSAMYRCASSLGPNQPQHFGDGTRLSIL.

The CDR3 bases are TGTGCCAGCAGTTCAAAGGGGACAGGGAATGAAAAACTGTTTTTT. Its translation: CASSSKGTGNEKLFF. V usage is TRBV2 and J usage is TRBJ1-4; 9 bases align to TRBD1. J lost 5 bases, V lost 5 bases, and 6 bases had no gene match. This CDR3 comprises 15 residues. The germline V gene has CDR1 SNHLY and CDR2 FYNNEI. The whole variable domain, remainder taken from reference TRBV2 and TRBJ1-4, is EPEVTQTPSHQVTQMGQEVILRCVPISNHLYFYWYRQILGQKVEFLVSFYNNEISEKSEIFDDQFSVERPDGSNFTLKIRSTKLEDSAMYFCASSSKGTGNEKLFFGSGTQLSVL.

This clone showed up just once. V and J are TRBV15 and TRBJ1-2; D gene ambiguous. The CDR3 runs to 15 residues. Germline lookup yields CDR1 LNHNV and CDR2 YYDKDF (reference sequence). With 0 bases removed from V and 0 bases from J, the gap between germline ends came to 8 bases. DNA for the CDR3: TGTGCCACCAGCAGAGATAGAAGCTCTAACTATGGCTACACCTTC. It specifies CATSRDRSSNYGYTF.

The chain recombines TRBV3-1 (or the pseudogene TRBV3-2) with TRBJ2-2, with D tentatively TRBD1 (5 bases). The CDR3 runs to 15 residues. CDR1 is LGHDT, CDR2 YNNKEL, per germline (reference sequence). Trimming removed 3 bases at V and 5 bases at J, with 13 bases between. CDR3 loop: CASSHLGERTGELFF. CDR3 coding DNA: TGTGCCAGCAGCCACTTAGGGGAACGGACCGGGGAGCTGTTTTTT.

This chain uses TRBV5-4 with TRBJ2-5; TRBD2 matches at 8 bases. The V gene's germline CDR1 is SGHNT and CDR2 YYREEE (reference sequence). With V trimmed by 4 bases and J by 5 bases, 7 bases remained unmatched. The CDR3 spans 14 residues. The CDR3 loop is CASSPEVAGETQYF. The CDR3 DNA reads TGTGCCAGCAGCCCCGAGGTAGCGGGGGAGACCCAGTACTTC.

The chain combines TRBV10-1 with TRBJ1-3; D remains unclear. The germline V and J ends were trimmed by 9 bases and 0 bases, with 12 bases remaining between them. The CDR3 has 14 residues. Looked up from germline, CDR1 is WNHNN and CDR2 is SYGVQD (reference sequence). This CDR3 reads CARAGPLSGNTIYF. In DNA form, the CDR3 reads TGCGCCAGGGCAGGCCCTCTCTCTGGAAACACCATATATTTT.

This clone was seen more than once but under ten times. The chain couples TRBV30 to TRBJ2-1, with 9 bases lining up with TRBD2. From germline, CDR1 is GTSNPN and CDR2 SVGIG (reference sequence). The CDR3 length is 15 residues. V trimming: 5 bases; J trimming: 4 bases; junction bases outside the gene matches: 9. CDR3 sequence reads: CAWGVLAGPYNEQFF. The CDR3, as DNA: TGTGCCTGGGGGGTCCTAGCGGGGCCTTACAATGAGCAGTTCTTC. The full variable domain, its missing parts supplied by reference TRBV30 and TRBJ2-1, is SQTIHQWPATLVQPVGSPLSLECTVEGTSNPNLYWYRQAAGRGLQLLFYSVGIGQISSEVPQNLSASRPQDRQFILSSKKLLLSDSGFYLCAWGVLAGPYNEQFFGPGTRLTVL.

The chain links TRBV29-1 to TRBJ2-2, with D unclear. The germline V gene encodes CDR1 SQVTM and CDR2 ANQGSEA. Trimming removed 5 bases from V and 2 bases from J, with 6 bases in between. This CDR3 comprises 12 residues. The CDR3 DNA is TGCAGCGTTCAAAAAAACACCGGGGAGCTGTTTTTT. Translated: CSVQKNTGELFF.

This clone was detected once. The V gene is TRBV7-2, the J gene TRBJ1-2, with D uncertain. The CDR3 covers 13 residues. Germline V gene data show CDR1 as SGHTA and CDR2 as FQGNSA. V lost 5 bases, J lost 2 bases, and 9 bases lay in between. This CDR3 is CASSPPVNYGYTF. CDR3 nucleotide sequence: TGTGCCAGCAGCCCTCCAGTGAACTATGGCTACACCTTC.

The chain couples TRBV24-1 to TRBJ2-7; TRBD2 might be the D (6 bases). This CDR3 comprises 13 residues. Germline CDR1 is KGHDR and CDR2 is SFDVKD. Trimming took 5 bases from V and 1 from J, leaving 8 bases between them. This CDR3 reads CATSGSGSYEQYF. The CDR3 region has the DNA TGTGCCACCAGTGGAAGCGGGTCCTACGAGCAGTACTTC.